This T cell receptor beta chain was identified during a study of blood T cells in healthy people across ages. Germline V gives CDR1 MDHEN, CDR2 SYDVKM. This CDR3 is 15 amino acids long. Trimming pared 5 bases from V and 2 bases from J, leaving 15 bases between. Every donor gave approximately 10 milliliters of peripheral blood. With a J-beta primer mix and a sample-barcoded 5' primer, a second PCR ran about 6 to 11 cycles. Each cDNA was tagged by a template-switch adaptor containing 12 random nucleotides. One entry per CDR3 protein, called by TCRdb with MiXCR from the 5' RACE reads. The repertoire holds about 830,000 distinct CDR3 sequences, about 62% seen once, with 20% to 25% in the top ten.

The source of this sequence is a man aged 25-45 years in good health. This rearrangement joins TRBV28 to TRBJ2-5; D possibly matches TRBD1 or TRBD2 (5 bases each). What was sequenced was blood. CDR3 in DNA: TGTGCCAGCAGTCCCCCGGGGAAGGGGCAAGAGACCCAGTACTTC. Translation gives CASSPPGKGQETQYF.